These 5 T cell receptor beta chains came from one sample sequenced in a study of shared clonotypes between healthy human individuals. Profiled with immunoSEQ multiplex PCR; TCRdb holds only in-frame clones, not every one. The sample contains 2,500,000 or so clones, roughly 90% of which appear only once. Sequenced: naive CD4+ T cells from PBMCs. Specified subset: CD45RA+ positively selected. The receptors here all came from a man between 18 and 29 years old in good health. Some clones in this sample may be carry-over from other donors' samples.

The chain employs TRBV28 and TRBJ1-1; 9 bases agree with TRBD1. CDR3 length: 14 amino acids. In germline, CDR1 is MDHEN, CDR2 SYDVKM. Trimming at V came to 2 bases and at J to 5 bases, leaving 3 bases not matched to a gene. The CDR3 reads CASSLRTGATEAFF. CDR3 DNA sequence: TGTGCCAGCAGTTTAAGGACAGGGGCAACTGAAGCTTTCTTT. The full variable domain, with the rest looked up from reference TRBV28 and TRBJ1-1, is DVKVTQSSRYLVKRTGEKVFLECVQDMDHENMFWYRQDPGLGLRLIYFSYDVKMKEKGDIPEGYSVSREKKERFSLILESASTNQTSMYLCASSLRTGATEAFFGQGTRLTVV.

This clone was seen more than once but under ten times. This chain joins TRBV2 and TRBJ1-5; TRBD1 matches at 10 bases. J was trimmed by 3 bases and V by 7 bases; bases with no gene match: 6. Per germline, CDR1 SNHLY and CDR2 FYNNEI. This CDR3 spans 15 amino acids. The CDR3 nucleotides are TGTGCCAGCACTGGACAGGGGGGGACCAATCAGCCCCAGCATTTT. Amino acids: CASTGQGGTNQPQHF.

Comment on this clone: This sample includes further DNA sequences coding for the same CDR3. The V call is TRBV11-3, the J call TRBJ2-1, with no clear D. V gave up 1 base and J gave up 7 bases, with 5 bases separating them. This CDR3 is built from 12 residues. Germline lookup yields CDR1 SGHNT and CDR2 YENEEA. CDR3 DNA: TGTGCCAGCAGCTTAGGTGTTAATGAGCAGTTCTTC. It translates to CASSLGVNEQFF.

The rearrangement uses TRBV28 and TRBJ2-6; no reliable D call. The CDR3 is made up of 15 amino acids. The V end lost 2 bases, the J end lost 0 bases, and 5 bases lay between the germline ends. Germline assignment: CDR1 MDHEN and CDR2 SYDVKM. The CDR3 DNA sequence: TGTGCCAGCAGTTTAGTGGACTCTGGGGCCAACGTCCTGACTTTC. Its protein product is CASSLVDSGANVLTF.

CDR3 region: CASSLVGGTSGPRAQYF. As DNA, the CDR3 is TGTGCCAGCAGCTTAGTTGGCGGGACTAGCGGGCCTCGGGCCCAGTACTTC. This chain links TRBV7-8 with TRBJ2-5; TRBD2 matches 12 bases. CDR1 and CDR2 from the germline V gene are SGHVS and FQNEAQ. The CDR3 spans 17 residues. Unmatched junction bases numbered 12, after V lost 1 base and J lost 9 bases.